This T cell receptor (beta chain) is drawn from a study of T cells after yellow fever vaccination (dated by TCRdb to about 2019). Background on the whole study: The SMART-Seq v4 Ultra Low Input RNA kit was used to prepare libraries from fractions with low cell numbers. To track T-cell clones before and after primary and booster YFV17D yellow fever vaccination, bulk TCR alpha and beta repertoires were sequenced longitudinally. The cohort comprised two healthy male donors, one aged 18 to 30 and one aged 30 to 40 years. Blood was drawn at multiple timepoints before and after primary and secondary immunization, with bulk PBMC replicates and cell subsets isolated. Broad study findings and their caveats: After the booster, most clones that had expanded after primary vaccination were detected again (around 96% of CD4 and around 88% of CD8), suggesting broad maintenance of memory. Computational filtering was needed because FACS-sorted repertoires could contain abundant contaminating clonotypes from the bulk population. A small share of clonotypes occurred in both CD4 and CD8 compartments, likely arising from convergent recombination. The study included only two donors, which limits how far the findings can be generalized. Compared with the primary T-cell response, the secondary T-cell response was weaker but faster, peaking on day 5 rather than day 15.

Reading the label with the study, this specimen's treatment or condition is: live attenuated yellow fever vaccine strain. At each blood-draw timepoint, two biological replicates of bulk PBMCs were obtained. A standard Ficoll-Paque protocol was used to isolate PBMCs from peripheral blood. RNA was extracted with TriZol from bulk PBMCs, CD4 and CD8 fractions, and dextramer-positive and dextramer-negative fractions. The germline V gene yields SGDLS for CDR1 and YYNGEE for CDR2. Clipping removes 0 bases from V and 8 bases from J, with 4 as the unmatched junction base count. Inclusive of the bounding cysteine and phenylalanine, the CDR3 is 14 residues long. Of all the DNA, just the CDR3 is kept, 42 bases in frame from base 1. TCRdb records Illumina NovaSeq 6000 as the sequencer. TCR cDNA was made using 5'RACE template switching, a step that added a universal primer site and unique molecular identifiers. Priming for cDNA synthesis came from both the TCR alpha and TCR beta constant segments. Two PCR steps were used to amplify libraries, with sample barcodes and sequencing adapters being added in the second step. Libraries were sequenced on Illumina HiSeq 2500 (2x100 bp) or NovaSeq (2x150 bp). As for the authors' bioinformatics: MIGEC handled demultiplexing of reads and collapsing into UMI consensus sequences, while MiXCR performed V(D)J alignment. Vaccine-responding clonotypes were defined with edgeR using replicate PBMC samples, requiring FDR below 0.01 and a log2 fold change above 5 up to day 15. Bulk clonotypes were assigned CD4 or CD8 identity according to which sequenced CD4 or CD8 repertoire held them at higher abundance. The public reads were reprocessed in TCRdb via fastp at Q25 and MiXCR, keeping in-frame beta chains. Each CDR3 protein gets just one entry, which takes the most common genes and DNA from the rows behind it. The V and J calls, along with clone size, are taken from TCRdb and not from the paper's own processing. The sample table holds some 350,000 distinct CDR3 sequences, of which 3% to 4.5% were seen once. 20% to 25% of the sample goes to the ten largest clones.

This clonotype was picked up many times. Its antigen specificity is not known. The input lacks base qualities; no much larger clone sits a single base away. This TCR was recovered from a young man who received the YFV17D yellow fever vaccine. Here the chain combines TRBV9 and TRBJ2-4; 8 middle bases align to TRBD1. Specimen: PBMCs, collected 5 days after the yellow fever booster vaccination. The CDR3 region has the sequence CASSVEQGEDIQYF. The DNA sequence is as follows: TGTGCCAGCAGCGTAGAACAGGGGGAAGACATTCAGTACTTC.